These 27 T cell receptor beta chains were all obtained from the same sample, sequenced in a study of T cell responses to AZD1222 COVID-19 vaccine. Clones were read by immunoSEQ multiplex PCR, and TCRdb kept only the in-frame ones, dropping some. Of about 90,000 clones detected, 65% to 90% appear once; the ten largest clones hold more than 7%. This material consisted of peripheral blood, taken on day 0 of AZD1222 vaccination. Receptors originate from an adult in good health.

The chain links TRBV7-9 to TRBJ1-2, with 9 nucleotides matching TRBD1. CDR1 SEHNR and CDR2 FQNEAQ come from the germline V gene (reference sequence). This CDR3 has 16 residues. The V segment lost 0 bases and the J segment 4 bases; nucleotides outside the gene matches: 6. CDR3 DNA: TGTGCCAGCAGCTTAGCTTCTGGGACAGGGTCCTATGGCTACACCTTC. Its translation is CASSLASGTGSYGYTF.

The rearrangement links TRBV5-8 to TRBJ2-7; 9 nucleotides match TRBD1. The germline CDR1 and CDR2 sequences are SGHTS and YDEGEE. V shed 1 base and J 2 bases; nucleotides not matched to a gene: 1. This CDR3 comprises 14 residues. CDR3 sequence reads: CASSLRDRAYEQYF. DNA of the CDR3: TGTGCCAGCAGCTTGCGGGACAGGGCCTACGAGCAGTACTTC.

A single count supports this clone. The chain uses TRBV6-5 and TRBJ2-7; TRBD1 might be the D (7 bases). Germline loops: CDR1 MNHEY, CDR2 SVGAGI. The V and J ends lost 7 bases and 4 bases respectively, with 14 bases between them. The CDR3 loop spans 13 amino acids. CDR3 bases: TGTGCCAGCACGCGGGACAGTTTATACGAGCAGTACTTC. This sequence encodes CASTRDSLYEQYF.

CDR3 coding DNA: TGTGCCAGCAGCCTGACAGGGGGCTCTAATTCACCCCTCCACTTT. Protein product: CASSLTGGSNSPLHF. The rearrangement joins TRBV9 to TRBJ1-6; 10 bases fit TRBD1. Losses at the gene ends were 4 bases for V and 6 bases for J; bases not matched to a gene: 4. Germline CDR1 and CDR2: SGDLS and YYNGEE. This CDR3 contains 15 residues.

This chain connects TRBV7-2 to TRBJ1-3; D unresolved. Per germline, CDR1 SGHTA and CDR2 FQGNSA. The ends were cut back, 5 bases at V and 0 bases at J, with 14 bases in the middle. The CDR3 spans 16 residues. CDR3 sequence: CASSPGPSPSGNTIYF. In nucleotides, the CDR3 is TGTGCCAGCAGCCCCGGGCCCTCACCCTCTGGAAACACCATATATTTT.

V gene TRBV28 combines with J gene TRBJ2-1, with D uncertain. The germline V gene has CDR1 MDHEN and CDR2 SYDVKM. This CDR3 has 13 residues. V gave up 5 bases and J gave up 5 bases, with 10 bases separating them. The chain's CDR3 is CASSRGIHNEQFF. In nucleotides, the CDR3 is TGTGCCAGCAGTCGCGGAATACACAATGAGCAGTTCTTC.

The V call is TRBV3-1 (or the pseudogene TRBV3-2), the J call TRBJ2-3; 7 bases are a match to TRBD1. CDR3 size: 16 residues. After removal of 1 base from V and 2 bases from J, the junction contained 6 bases not matched to a gene. Germline V gene data show CDR1 as LGHDT and CDR2 as YNNKEL (reference sequence). The CDR3 DNA follows: TGTGCCAGCAGCCAAGGGGAAGGGACAGACACAGATACGCAGTATTTT. The encoded protein is CASSQGEGTDTDTQYF.

The chain carries TRBV6-5 and TRBJ1-1; TRBD1 matches at 7 bases. The CDR3 runs 12 residues. CDR1 is MNHEY and CDR2 is SVGAGI in the germline V gene. V was clipped by 5 bases and J by 13 bases; unmatched bases: 10. The DNA for the CDR3 is TGTGCCAGCAGTCATCGCGGACAGGTGGGTTTCTTT. This sequence encodes CASSHRGQVGFF.

V gene TRBV14 combines with J gene TRBJ2-7; 8 nucleotides line up with TRBD2. The CDR3 sequence is 16 residues long. The germline CDR1 and CDR2 sequences are SGHDN and FVKESK. V was pared by 6 bases and J by 3 bases, with 13 bases of the junction left unmatched. In nucleotides, the CDR3 is TGTGCCAGCAGACACGGAGGGAGCGGGAGATTCTACGAGCAGTACTTC. Translating it yields CASRHGGSGRFYEQYF. Based on the CDR3 plus reference TRBV14 and TRBJ2-7, the full variable domain is EAGVTQFPSHSVIEKGQTVTLRCDPISGHDNLYWYRRVMGKEIKFLLHFVKESKQDESGMPNNRFLAERTGGTYSTLKVQPAELEDSGVYFCASRHGGSGRFYEQYFGPGTRLTVT.

This chain links TRBV5-1 with TRBJ1-4; 10 nucleotides match TRBD1. The CDR3 loop spans 18 amino acids. The germline CDR1 and CDR2 sequences are SGHRS and YFSETQ. Unmatched junction bases numbered 17, after V lost 4 bases and J lost 8 bases. CDR3 sequence: CASSPYGDRGGVREKLFF. The CDR3 coding sequence is TGCGCCAGCAGCCCTTACGGGGACAGGGGAGGAGTGCGGGAAAAACTGTTTTTT. Looking up the rest from reference TRBV5-1 and TRBJ1-4 gives the full variable domain: KAGVTQTPRYLIKTRGQQVTLSCSPISGHRSVSWYQQTPGQGLQFLFEYFSETQRNKGNFPGRFSGRQFSNSRSEMNVSTLELGDSALYLCASSPYGDRGGVREKLFFGSGTQLSVL.

This chain links TRBV15 with TRBJ2-1; TRBD1 matches 8 bases. Germline assignment: CDR1 LNHNV and CDR2 YYDKDF (reference sequence). The trim removed 1 base at V and 6 bases at J, leaving 11 bases unmatched. The CDR3 is made up of 17 amino acids. CDR3 region: CATSRVFGQGVGNEQFF. The CDR3 coding sequence is TGTGCCACCAGCAGAGTCTTTGGACAGGGAGTAGGCAATGAGCAGTTCTTC.

In its sample, this clone was seen once. The chain recombines TRBV15 with TRBJ2-2; TRBD2 aligns across 9 bases. The germline CDR1 and CDR2 sequences are LNHNV and YYDKDF (reference sequence). CDR3 length: 15 amino acids. V shed 3 bases and J 3 bases; nucleotides not matched to a gene: 2. The CDR3 sequence is CATSSGGRDTGELFF. CDR3 in DNA: TGTGCCACCAGCAGTGGCGGGAGGGACACCGGGGAGCTGTTTTTT.

The sample holds a few counts of this clone. The chain recombines TRBV6-5 with TRBJ2-5; TRBD2 matches at 8 bases. V lost 3 bases, J lost 5 bases, and 11 bases stayed unmatched. CDR1 and CDR2 from the germline V gene are MNHEY and SVGAGI. CDR3 length equals 16 residues. CDR3 sequence reads: CASSYSGDTTGETQYF. The CDR3 DNA reads TGTGCCAGCAGTTATAGCGGGGACACCACCGGGGAGACCCAGTACTTC.

This clone has only a few counts. V gene TRBV24-1 combines with J gene TRBJ2-2; weak D call: TRBD1 (6 bases). This CDR3 has 15 amino acids. Germline V gene lookup returns CDR1 KGHDR and CDR2 SFDVKD. Trimming left V 3 bases short and J 5 bases short, with 12 bases between. DNA for the CDR3: TGTGCCACCAGTGATCGGACAGAGCCTACCGGGGAGCTGTTTTTT. This encodes CATSDRTEPTGELFF.

V gene TRBV5-4 combines with J gene TRBJ2-1; 7 bases agree with TRBD1. The CDR3 is 14 residues long. The J segment lost 9 bases and the V segment lost 4 bases, leaving 10 bases of the junction unmatched. CDR1 is SGHNT and CDR2 is YYREEE in the germline V gene (reference sequence). The CDR3 protein is CASSQGVPASEQFF. The CDR3 bases are TGTGCCAGCAGCCAGGGGGTCCCAGCTAGTGAGCAGTTCTTC.

The CDR3 DNA reads TGTGCCAGCAGCTTCATCGCGAGCACAGATACGCAGTATTTT. Protein: CASSFIASTDTQYF. This chain connects TRBV5-4 to TRBJ2-3; the D is unclear. Trimming stripped 2 bases from V and 0 bases from J, with 7 bases between. Germline CDR1 reads SGHNT; CDR2 reads YYREEE (reference sequence). CDR3 length: 14 amino acids. Filled out from reference TRBV5-4 and TRBJ2-3, the complete variable domain reads ETGVTQSPTHLIKTRGQQVTLRCSSQSGHNTVSWYQQALGQGPQFIFQYYREEENGRGNFPPRFSGLQFPNYSSELNVNALELDDSALYLCASSFIASTDTQYFGPGTRLTVL.

The gene calls are TRBV27 and TRBJ2-7; 7 nucleotides match TRBD2. This CDR3 has 15 amino acids. Germline CDR1 MNHEY, CDR2 SMNVEV (reference sequence). V shed 3 bases, J shed 3 bases, and the junction held 8 bases outside the gene matches. The CDR3 is CASSFLSSGDYEQYF. In DNA, the CDR3 is TGTGCCAGCAGTTTCCTGTCCAGCGGGGACTACGAGCAGTACTTC.

The rearrangement joins TRBV29-1 to TRBJ1-5; D is uncertain. The germline V gene has CDR1 SQVTM and CDR2 ANQGSEA. Trimming shortened V by 5 bases and J by 2 bases, and 10 bases separated the two germline ends. The CDR3 extends over 13 amino acids. CDR3 coding DNA: TGCAGCGTTCGACTTGGCGGCAATCAGCCCCAGCATTTT. The encoded protein is CSVRLGGNQPQHF.

The genes are TRBV6-2 or TRBV6-3 and TRBJ1-5, with 9 bases identical to TRBD1. The ends lost 5 bases at V and 0 bases at J; junction bases unmatched: 17. The V gene's germline CDR1 is MNHEY and CDR2 SVGEGT. The length of the CDR3 is 20 residues. CDR3 DNA: TGTGCCAGCAGTCGGGACAGGGATCGGTGGATGACTTATAGCAATCAGCCCCAGCATTTT. Translated, it gives CASSRDRDRWMTYSNQPQHF.

This clone was picked up a small number of times. This sample also contains other DNA sequences that code for the same CDR3. The V and J genes are TRBV29-1 and TRBJ2-7; D is unresolved. V lost 3 bases and J 4 bases, leaving 7 bases between the germline ends. CDR3 size: 11 residues. The V gene's germline CDR1 is SQVTM and CDR2 ANQGSEA. CDR3 protein: CSVEGRYEQYF. CDR3 in DNA: TGCAGCGTTGAGGGCAGATACGAGCAGTACTTC.

The rearrangement joins TRBV11-3 to TRBJ2-7; 13 bases are shared with TRBD2. The V segment lost 6 bases and the J segment 2 bases; nucleotides outside the gene matches: 10. The germline CDR1 and CDR2 sequences are SGHNT and YENEEA. The CDR3 has 17 amino acids. Here the CDR3 reads CASSYRTSGSVTYEQYF. The CDR3 nucleotides are TGTGCCAGCAGTTATAGGACTAGCGGGAGCGTTACCTACGAGCAGTACTTC. The complete variable domain, with remaining parts taken from reference TRBV11-3 and TRBJ2-7, reads EAGVVQSPRYKIIEKKQPVAFWCNPISGHNTLYWYLQNLGQGPELLIRYENEEAVDDSQLPKDRFSAERLKGVDSTLKIQPAELGDSAVYLCASSYRTSGSVTYEQYFGPGTRLTVT.

This chain joins TRBV27 and TRBJ2-3; TRBD2 matches at 8 bases. In germline, CDR1 is MNHEY, CDR2 SMNVEV (reference sequence). The CDR3 has 14 amino acids. J gave up 5 bases and V 8 bases, and 9 bases lay outside the gene matches. This CDR3 reads CASCTAGVGDTQYF. CDR3 in DNA: TGTGCCAGCTGCACAGCGGGGGTTGGAGATACGCAGTATTTT.

The rearrangement joins TRBV6-6 to TRBJ2-5; 10 bases line up with TRBD2. In germline, CDR1 is MNHNY, CDR2 SVGAGI (reference sequence). The V segment lost 9 bases and the J segment 2 bases; nucleotides outside the gene matches: 6. The CDR3 is 14 residues long. CDR3 nucleotide sequence: TGTGCCAGTCTTCAAGCGGGAGGGCAAGAGACCCAGTACTTC. Translated, it gives CASLQAGGQETQYF.

This clone came up once. The chain couples TRBV14 to TRBJ2-1, with 10 bases matching TRBD2. This CDR3 region has 16 residues. Germline values: CDR1 SGHDN, CDR2 FVKESK. After removal of 1 base from V and 3 bases from J, the junction contained 3 bases not matched to a gene. The CDR3 DNA reads as TGTGCCAGCAGCCAAGTTAGCGGGAGGAACTACAATGAGCAGTTCTTC. It specifies CASSQVSGRNYNEQFF.

The chain links TRBV12-3 or TRBV12-4 to TRBJ2-7; D gene uncertain. The CDR3 runs 11 residues. V dropped 1 base and J dropped 3 bases, with 1 base sitting between them. CDR3 residues: CASSLGYEQYF. In DNA, the CDR3 is TGTGCCAGCAGTTTAGGCTACGAGCAGTACTTC.

V usage is TRBV28 and J usage is TRBJ2-7; the D gene is possibly TRBD2 (6 bases). V shed 11 bases and J shed 2 bases, with 16 bases lying between them. Germline CDR1 is MDHEN and CDR2 is SYDVKM. The CDR3 totals 13 residues. CDR3 amino acids: CASRRGSAYEQYF. CDR3 nucleotide sequence: TGTGCCTCCAGACGGGGGTCCGCCTACGAGCAGTACTTC.

The chain joins TRBV6-5 to TRBJ1-6, with D possibly matching TRBD1 (6 bases). Trimming stripped 6 bases from V and 8 bases from J, with 14 bases between. CDR3 length: 14 residues. Per germline, CDR1 MNHEY and CDR2 SVGAGI. CDR3 region: CASRSTGGDSPLHF. CDR3 DNA: TGTGCCAGCAGGTCCACGGGGGGCGATTCACCCCTCCACTTT.